This T cell receptor (beta chain) emerged from a study of blood T cell repertoires in COVID-19. Across the study: COVID-19 samples collected from the United States, Italy and Spain covered acute and convalescent phases. T cells, B-cell-depleted T cells, or PBMCs supplied cDNA or gDNA.

This clone was observed many times. Original processing notes: Using reference gene primer amplification, nucleated cell counts were estimated. Clones were sequenced by immunoSEQ multiplex PCR, and TCRdb holds only the in-frame ones, with some missing. The DNA was the basis for D and trimming; V, J and clone size are from that table. The table lists 200,000 or so clones, 60% to 85% of them singletons. This sequence was found in a man in his fifties or sixties with active or convalescent COVID-19. Sequencing was carried out using peripheral blood.

The CDR3 sequence: CSASQLRDRSSYEQYF. The CDR3 nucleotides are TGCAGTGCTAGTCAACTCCGGGACAGGAGCTCCTACGAGCAGTACTTC. This chain connects TRBV20-1 to TRBJ2-7, with TRBD1 matching 8 bases. CDR1 and CDR2 from the germline V gene are DFQATT and SNEGSKA (reference sequence). The CDR3 contains 16 residues. Losses at the gene ends were 3 bases for V and 0 bases for J; bases not matched to a gene: 10.